This TCR beta chain was profiled in a study of tumor T cells in aggressive B-cell lymphoma. The trim removed 4 bases at V and 5 bases at J, leaving 0 bases unmatched. There are 12 residues in the CDR3. Germline V gives CDR1 SGHRS, CDR2 YFSETQ. Profiled with immunoSEQ multiplex PCR; TCRdb holds only in-frame clones, not every one. The table lists about 2,500 clones, about four fifths of them singletons. The sequence was collected from an adult with diffuse large B cell lymphoma. Sequencing was performed on tumor tissue. The chain employs TRBV5-1 and TRBJ1-2; 9 nucleotides match TRBD1. CDR3 sequence (DNA): TGCGCCAGCAGCGGACAGGGGTATGGCTACACCTTC. This translates into CASSGQGYGYTF. The full variable domain, completed using reference TRBV5-1 and TRBJ1-2, is KAGVTQTPRYLIKTRGQQVTLSCSPISGHRSVSWYQQTPGQGLQFLFEYFSETQRNKGNFPGRFSGRQFSNSRSEMNVSTLELGDSALYLCASSGQGYGYTFGSGTRLTVV.